The 20 T cell receptor beta chains below come from one sample, sequenced in a study of cytotoxic CD8 clonotypes in ibrutinib-treated CLL. Data came from immunoSEQ multiplex PCR; TCRdb stores just in-frame clones and leaves some out. The sample shows about 200,000 clones, roughly 72% of them seen only once. This specimen consisted of PBMCs, obtained after 24 months of ibrutinib treatment. All receptors derive from a human donor with chronic lymphocytic leukemia.

This chain connects TRBV28 to TRBJ1-6, with a possible D match to TRBD1 (6 bases). Trimming removed 6 bases at V and 2 bases at J, with 14 bases between. Germline-derived CDR1 and CDR2 are MDHEN and SYDVKM. The CDR3 runs 16 residues. CDR3 nucleotide sequence: TGTGCCAGCAGGGCCCCGGGGGGGCCCTATAATTCACCCCTCCACTTT. Encoded protein: CASRAPGGPYNSPLHF.

This chain links TRBV18 with TRBJ2-1, with 9 bases aligning to TRBD1. The CDR3 is 18 amino acids. J was trimmed by 7 bases and V by 2 bases; bases with no gene match: 15. Germline V gene lookup returns CDR1 KGHSH and CDR2 LQKENI. The CDR3 protein is CASSPERAGTGNMNEQFF. The DNA of the CDR3 is TGTGCCAGCTCACCAGAGAGGGCGGGGACAGGGAATATGAATGAGCAGTTCTTC.

The chain combines TRBV11-2 with TRBJ2-5; 14 nucleotides agree with TRBD2. Germline values: CDR1 SGHAT, CDR2 FQNNGV. V was clipped by 4 bases and J by 0 bases; unmatched bases: 7. There are 18 residues in the CDR3. CDR3: CASSSWGLAGENQETQYF. The CDR3 DNA reads TGTGCCAGCAGCTCCTGGGGACTAGCGGGAGAGAACCAAGAGACCCAGTACTTC.

The chain recombines TRBV29-1 with TRBJ2-5; no definite D call. CDR1 SQVTM and CDR2 ANQGSEA come from the germline V gene. The CDR3 totals 13 residues. Trimming took 4 bases from V and 5 from J, leaving 14 bases between them. This CDR3 reads CSVVAQAGETQYF. The CDR3 nucleotides are TGCAGCGTTGTGGCTCAGGCTGGGGAGACCCAGTACTTC. Supplemented by reference TRBV29-1 and TRBJ2-5, the full variable domain reads SAVISQKPSRDICQRGTSLTIQCQVDSQVTMMFWYRQQPGQSLTLIATANQGSEATYESGFVIDKFPISRPNLTFSTLTVSNMSPEDSSIYLCSVVAQAGETQYFGPGTRLLVL.

The V and J genes are TRBV5-1 and TRBJ2-6; TRBD1 matches 7 bases. The J segment lost 3 bases and the V segment lost 0 bases, leaving 3 bases of the junction unmatched. This CDR3 comprises 16 residues. The V gene's germline CDR1 is SGHRS and CDR2 YFSETQ. The chain's CDR3 is CASSLEGAVGANVLTF. Written as DNA, the CDR3 is TGCGCCAGCAGCTTGGAGGGGGCGGTTGGGGCCAACGTCCTGACTTTC.

This clone was picked up one time. V gene TRBV19 combines with J gene TRBJ2-4, with D perhaps TRBD2 (5 bases). The CDR3 sequence is 14 residues long. The germline V and J ends were trimmed by 6 bases and 1 base, with 10 bases remaining between them. Germline V gene data show CDR1 as LNHDA and CDR2 as SQIVND (reference sequence). CDR3: CASSVRRAKNIQYF. For the CDR3, the DNA is TGTGCCAGTAGCGTACGGAGGGCCAAAAACATTCAGTACTTC.

The chain employs TRBV7-2 and TRBJ2-7, with D tentatively TRBD2 (6 bases). The V gene's germline CDR1 is SGHTA and CDR2 FQGNSA. The CDR3 runs 14 residues. The V end was cut by 2 bases, the J end by 4 bases, with 12 bases between. The CDR3 sequence: CASSLPGVMYEQYF. CDR3 sequence (DNA): TGTGCCAGCAGCTTACCGGGAGTTATGTACGAGCAGTACTTC.

The V gene is TRBV5-6, the J gene TRBJ1-2; D uncertain. Germline loops: CDR1 SGHDT, CDR2 YYEEEE. Trimming removed 4 bases from V and 3 bases from J, with 13 bases in between. The CDR3 runs to 14 residues. The CDR3: CASSPGATDYGYTF. CDR3 nucleotide sequence: TGTGCCAGCAGCCCGGGCGCAACCGACTATGGCTACACCTTC.

Comments on this clone: This sample includes further DNA sequences coding for the same CDR3. This chain links TRBV6-1 with TRBJ2-7; D is perhaps TRBD1 (5 bases). Germline V gene data show CDR1 as MNHNS and CDR2 as SASEGT. The CDR3 covers 12 residues. V shed 8 bases and J shed 2 bases, with 10 bases lying between them. CDR3 in amino acids: CASSRTTYEQYF. The CDR3, as DNA: TGTGCCAGCTCTCGGACAACCTACGAGCAGTACTTC.

This clone appeared a few times. The CDR3 nucleotides read TGTGCCAGCAGTGAATCGGGCAGGTCTGCTTTCTTT. Translated, it gives CASSESGRSAFF. The V and J genes are TRBV6-5 and TRBJ1-1; D is ambiguous. Trimming left V 5 bases short and J 11 bases short, with 15 bases between. Germline CDR1 and CDR2: MNHEY and SVGAGI. The CDR3 covers 12 residues.

The genes are TRBV15 and TRBJ1-5; TRBD1 matches 8 bases. Germline CDR1 LNHNV, CDR2 YYDKDF (reference sequence). The ends lost 1 base at V and 0 bases at J; junction bases unmatched: 11. This CDR3 region has 19 residues. CDR3: CATSRVAGGPYYSNQPQHF. CDR3 coding DNA: TGTGCCACCAGCAGAGTGGCAGGGGGCCCGTACTATAGCAATCAGCCCCAGCATTTT.

This clone showed up just a few times. J is TRBJ2-7 and V is TRBV10-3; 8 nucleotides line up with TRBD1. The CDR3 totals 14 residues. The germline V gene has CDR1 ENHRY and CDR2 SYGVKD. The V segment lost 5 bases and the J segment 7 bases; nucleotides outside the gene matches: 10. Here the CDR3 DNA reads TGTGCCATCAGTCCAGGGGGCCCTACTAAGGAGCAGTACTTC. Translating it yields CAISPGGPTKEQYF.

This clone appeared a few times. This rearrangement joins TRBV2 to TRBJ2-7; D is uncertain. The CDR3 contains 12 residues. The V gene lost 8 bases and the J gene lost 0 bases, with 8 bases spanning the gap. Germline V gene data show CDR1 as SNHLY and CDR2 as FYNNEI. The CDR3 protein is CASGASSYEQYF. The CDR3 nucleotides are TGTGCCAGCGGAGCTAGCTCCTACGAGCAGTACTTC.

The chain recombines TRBV5-6 with TRBJ2-7; D is undetermined. V was pared by 2 bases and J by 5 bases, with 17 bases between. CDR3 length: 15 amino acids. Germline V CDR1 and CDR2: SGHDT, YYEEEE. CDR3 DNA: TGTGCCAGCAGCTTAACCCTCCAAACCAGGCACGAGCAGTACTTC. Its protein is CASSLTLQTRHEQYF.

This sequence joins TRBV5-8 and TRBJ2-1; TRBD2 aligns across 7 bases. The CDR3 is made up of 18 amino acids. The germline CDR1 and CDR2 sequences are SGHTS and YDEGEE. J gave up 2 bases and V 4 bases, and 15 bases lay outside the gene matches. For the CDR3, the DNA is TGTGCCAGCAGCGTGGGACTATCACACGGGGGAACCTACAATGAGCAGTTCTTC. This codes for CASSVGLSHGGTYNEQFF.

The genes are TRBV7-9 and TRBJ1-3; D gene ambiguous. There are 13 residues in the CDR3. Germline V gene data show CDR1 as SEHNR and CDR2 as FQNEAQ (reference sequence). With 3 bases removed from V and 4 bases from J, the gap between germline ends came to 7 bases. CDR3 bases: TGTGCCAGCAGCTTCGGCGGGGGAAACACCATATATTTT. This codes for CASSFGGGNTIYF.

The chain carries TRBV25-1 and TRBJ2-2, with D unresolved. This CDR3 has 11 residues. V was cut by 4 bases and J by 5 bases, with 2 bases left in between. The germline V gene encodes CDR1 MGHDK and CDR2 SYGVNS. The CDR3 sequence: CASSGTGELFF. The DNA for the CDR3 is TGTGCCAGCAGTGGGACCGGGGAGCTGTTTTTT.

This clone occurred a few times. V usage is TRBV15 and J usage is TRBJ1-2; perhaps TRBD1 as D (5 bases). The CDR3 extends over 12 amino acids. V lost 5 bases to trimming and J lost 4 bases, with 8 bases between them. Germline CDR1 is LNHNV and CDR2 is YYDKDF (reference sequence). CDR3 nucleotide sequence: TGTGCCACCAGCGGAGGGGCCTATGGCTACACCTTC. It is translated as CATSGGAYGYTF. Full variable domain (outside the CDR3, taken from reference TRBV15 and TRBJ1-2): DAMVIQNPRYQVTQFGKPVTLSCSQTLNHNVMYWYQQKSSQAPKLLFHYYDKDFNNEADTPDNFQSRRPNTSFCFLDIRSPGLGDTAMYLCATSGGAYGYTFGSGTRLTVV.

This clone occurred a few times. The chain combines TRBV19 with TRBJ2-6; D perhaps matches TRBD1 (5 bases). Trimming pared 9 bases from V and 0 bases from J, leaving 12 bases between. Per germline, CDR1 LNHDA and CDR2 SQIVND (reference sequence). There are 15 residues in the CDR3. The CDR3 nucleotides are TGTGCCAGCCGATGGGGCACCTCTGGGGCCAACGTCCTGACTTTC. Encoded protein: CASRWGTSGANVLTF.

The chain uses TRBV30 and TRBJ1-3, with D possibly matching TRBD1 (6 bases). Germline V gives CDR1 GTSNPN, CDR2 SVGIG (reference sequence). V lost 0 bases and J 3 bases, leaving 27 bases between the germline ends. The CDR3 is made up of 20 amino acids. The CDR3 is CAWSVRQMTRSRGLGNTIYF. The CDR3 bases are TGTGCCTGGAGTGTACGTCAAATGACTCGTAGCAGGGGTCTTGGAAACACCATATATTTT.